This is a list of T cell receptor beta chains from one sample in a study of blood T cell repertoires in COVID-19. Sequenced by immunoSEQ multiplex PCR; TCRdb stores in-frame clones only, minus some. The table has about 260,000 clones, about 87% seen once. The sequenced sample consisted of peripheral blood. The receptors come from a man aged 60 to 75 who had recovered from COVID-19. The CDR3 runs from the conserved cysteine through the conserved F or W. The D gene is left open where the match is weak. Only some rows state a clone size, as once, few, many or a class for expanded clones.

v_gene: TRBV5-1; d_gene: NA; abundance: NA; j_gene: TRBJ2-1; CDR3nt: TGCGCCAGCAGCGGAGCTAACGCCGGGCGGGGTAGTTACAATGAGCAGTTCTTC; CDR3aa: CASSGANAGRGSYNEQFF
v_gene: TRBV6-5; d_gene: TRBD1; abundance: NA; j_gene: TRBJ1-2; CDR3nt: TGTGCCAGCAGTTACCCAAGGGGACAGGGAAACTATGGCTACACCTTC; CDR3aa: CASSYPRGQGNYGYTF
v_gene: TRBV11-2; d_gene: NA; abundance: NA; j_gene: TRBJ2-5; CDR3nt: TGTGCCAGCAGCTTAACGAGACTAATAGGGCAAGAGACCCAGTACTTC; CDR3aa: CASSLTRLIGQETQYF
v_gene: TRBV9; d_gene: NA; abundance: few; j_gene: TRBJ2-1; CDR3nt: TGTGCCAGCACGGGACACTACTCCAATGAGCAGTTCTTC; CDR3aa: CASTGHYSNEQFF
v_gene: TRBV5-4; d_gene: NA; abundance: NA; j_gene: TRBJ2-2; CDR3nt: TGTGCCAGCAGGGGAGGGGGAATAAACACCGGGGAGCTGTTTTTT; CDR3aa: CASRGGGINTGELFF
v_gene: TRBV9; d_gene: TRBD2; abundance: NA; j_gene: TRBJ2-2; CDR3nt: TGTGCCAGCAGCGACCAGAGGGGGACTAGCGGGGGGCCCACCGGGGAGCTGTTTTTT; CDR3aa: CASSDQRGTSGGPTGELFF
v_gene: TRBV2; d_gene: TRBD2; abundance: NA; j_gene: TRBJ2-5; CDR3nt: TGTGCCAGCAGTGAAGCGGGTAGCGGGGTTTCAGGAACCCAGTACTTC; CDR3aa: CASSEAGSGVSGTQYF
v_gene: TRBV24-1; d_gene: NA; abundance: NA; j_gene: TRBJ2-2; CDR3nt: TGTGCCACCAGTTGGACAGCGAACACCGGGGAGCTGTTTTTT; CDR3aa: CATSWTANTGELFF
v_gene: TRBV10-3; d_gene: TRBD2; abundance: NA; j_gene: TRBJ2-3; CDR3nt: TGTGCCACATTAGCGGGGGGGAGCACAGATACGCAGTATTTT; CDR3aa: CATLAGGSTDTQYF
v_gene: TRBV6-2/TRBV6-3; d_gene: NA; abundance: NA; j_gene: TRBJ1-1; CDR3nt: TGTGCCAGCAGCCGACAGAACACTGAAGCTTTCTTT; CDR3aa: CASSRQNTEAFF
v_gene: TRBV2; d_gene: NA; abundance: NA; j_gene: TRBJ1-6; CDR3nt: TGTGCCAGAGGCCATCAGGGATTTAATTCACCCCTCCACTTT; CDR3aa: CARGHQGFNSPLHF
v_gene: TRBV6-4; d_gene: NA; abundance: NA; j_gene: TRBJ2-1; CDR3nt: TGTGCCAGCAGTGCCCGCTGGGACATCAATGAGCAGTTCTTC; CDR3aa: CASSARWDINEQFF
v_gene: TRBV4-2; d_gene: NA; abundance: NA; j_gene: TRBJ2-4; CDR3nt: TGTGCCAGCAGCCAAGAGGAGGAGGGATCAAACATTCAGTACTTC; CDR3aa: CASSQEEEGSNIQYF
v_gene: TRBV7-2; d_gene: TRBD2; abundance: once; j_gene: TRBJ2-7; CDR3nt: TGTGCCAGCAGCTTGAGCGGGGGCCCCTACGAGCAGTACTTC; CDR3aa: CASSLSGGPYEQYF
v_gene: TRBV5-4; d_gene: TRBD1; abundance: NA; j_gene: TRBJ2-5; CDR3nt: TGTGCCAGCAGCTCCGGACAGGGGAGGATAGAGACCCAGTACTTC; CDR3aa: CASSSGQGRIETQYF
v_gene: TRBV11-2; d_gene: NA; abundance: NA; j_gene: TRBJ2-1; CDR3nt: TGTGCCAGCAGCTTAGATAGGAGGGACCAGTTCTTC; CDR3aa: CASSLDRRDQFF